This T cell receptor beta chain was retrieved from a study of CD8 T cells in Susac syndrome. The CDR3 length is 15 residues. Germline-derived CDR1 and CDR2 are MNHEY and SVGEGT. V trimming: 5 bases; J trimming: 3 bases; junction bases outside the gene matches: 4. After extraction with the RNeasy kit, about 0.5 to 1 ug of the RNA was reverse transcribed using random hexamers. The CDR3 of TCR beta was amplified by immunoSEQ multiplex PCR across 54 Vbeta and 13 Jbeta. MiXCR was run by TCRdb on the immunoSEQ multiplex PCR reads, yielding one entry per CDR3 protein. The sample has about 290,000 distinct CDR3 sequences, about 88% seen once.

The source of this sequence is a human donor with multiple sclerosis. The sample taken for sequencing was CD8+ T cells from PBMCs. The chain joins TRBV6-2 or TRBV6-3 to TRBJ2-1; 10 bases line up with TRBD1. This chain's CDR3 is CASSQGQGGYNEQFF. CDR3 bases: TGTGCCAGCAGTCAAGGACAGGGGGGCTACAATGAGCAGTTCTTC.